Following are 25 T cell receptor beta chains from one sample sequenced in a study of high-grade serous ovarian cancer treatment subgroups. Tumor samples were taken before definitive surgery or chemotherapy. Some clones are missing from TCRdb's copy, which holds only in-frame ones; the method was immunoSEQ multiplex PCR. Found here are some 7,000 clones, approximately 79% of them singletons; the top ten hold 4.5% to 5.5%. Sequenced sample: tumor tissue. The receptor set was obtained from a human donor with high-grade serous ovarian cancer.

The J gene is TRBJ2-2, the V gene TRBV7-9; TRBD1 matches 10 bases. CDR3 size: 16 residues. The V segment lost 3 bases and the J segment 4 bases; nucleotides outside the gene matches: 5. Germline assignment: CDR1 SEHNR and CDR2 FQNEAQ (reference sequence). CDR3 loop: CASSLTGGGSTGELFF. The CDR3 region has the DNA TGTGCCAGCAGCTTGACAGGGGGCGGGAGCACCGGGGAGCTGTTTTTT.

CDR3 nucleotide sequence: TGTGCCAGCAGCTTAACCCCCAGCACCTCAGGGATCCTTCAGCCCCAGCATTTT. Protein product: CASSLTPSTSGILQPQHF. The genes are TRBV7-2 and TRBJ1-5, with D perhaps TRBD1 (5 bases). Germline CDR1 and CDR2: SGHTA and FQGNSA. V lost 2 bases and J 6 bases, leaving 23 bases between the germline ends. This CDR3 spans 18 amino acids.

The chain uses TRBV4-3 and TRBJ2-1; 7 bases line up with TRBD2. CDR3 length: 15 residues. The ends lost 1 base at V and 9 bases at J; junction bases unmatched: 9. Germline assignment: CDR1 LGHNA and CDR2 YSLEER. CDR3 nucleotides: TGCGCCAGCAGCCAAGGGCATATGGGGGGGACTGAGCAGTTCTTC. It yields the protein CASSQGHMGGTEQFF.

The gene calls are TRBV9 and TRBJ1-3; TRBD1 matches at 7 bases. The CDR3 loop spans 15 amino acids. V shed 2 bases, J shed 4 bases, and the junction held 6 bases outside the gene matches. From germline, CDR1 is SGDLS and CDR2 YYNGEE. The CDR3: CASSVQQGYGNTIYF. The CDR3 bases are TGTGCCAGCAGCGTGCAACAGGGGTACGGAAACACCATATATTTT.

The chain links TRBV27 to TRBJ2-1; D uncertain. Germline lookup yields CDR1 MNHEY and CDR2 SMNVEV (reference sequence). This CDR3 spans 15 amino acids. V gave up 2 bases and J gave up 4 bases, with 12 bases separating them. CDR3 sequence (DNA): TGTGCCAGCAGTTTAAGGCCCCAGATTTACAATGAGCAGTTCTTC. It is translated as CASSLRPQIYNEQFF.

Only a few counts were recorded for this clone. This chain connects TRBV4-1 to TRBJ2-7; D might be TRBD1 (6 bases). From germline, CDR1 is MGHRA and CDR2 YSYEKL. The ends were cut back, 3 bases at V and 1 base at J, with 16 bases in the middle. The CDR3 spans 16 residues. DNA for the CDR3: TGCGCCAGCAGCCAGGGGCCTGACAGGATTTCCTACGAGCAGTACTTC. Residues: CASSQGPDRISYEQYF.

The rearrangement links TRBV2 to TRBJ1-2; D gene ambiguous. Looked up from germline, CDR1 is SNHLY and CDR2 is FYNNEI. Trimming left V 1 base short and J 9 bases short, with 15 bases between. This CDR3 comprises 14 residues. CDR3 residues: CASSEGFGEVSYTF. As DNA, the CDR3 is TGTGCCAGCAGTGAAGGGTTCGGGGAAGTCAGCTACACCTTC.

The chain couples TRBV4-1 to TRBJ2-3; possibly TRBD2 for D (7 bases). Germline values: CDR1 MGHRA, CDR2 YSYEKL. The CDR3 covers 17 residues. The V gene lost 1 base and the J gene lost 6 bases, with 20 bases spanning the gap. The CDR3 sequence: CASSQVLAGALRDTQYF. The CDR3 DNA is TGCGCCAGCAGCCAAGTTCTCGCGGGGGCCCTCAGGGATACGCAGTATTTT.

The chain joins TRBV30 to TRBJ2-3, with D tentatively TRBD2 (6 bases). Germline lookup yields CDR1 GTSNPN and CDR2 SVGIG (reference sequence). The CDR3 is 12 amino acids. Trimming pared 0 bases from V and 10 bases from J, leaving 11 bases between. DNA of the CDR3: TGTGCCTGGAGTGTATCGGGGGTCCCGCAGTATTTT. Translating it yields CAWSVSGVPQYF.

CDR3 in amino acids: CASKIGTDSYNEQFF. CDR3 sequence (DNA): TGTGCCAGCAAGATTGGGACAGACTCCTACAATGAGCAGTTCTTC. The chain is built from TRBV27 and TRBJ2-1; 7 bases line up with TRBD1. This CDR3 has 15 residues. Germline CDR1 and CDR2: MNHEY and SMNVEV (reference sequence). V shed 7 bases and J 0 bases; nucleotides not matched to a gene: 6.

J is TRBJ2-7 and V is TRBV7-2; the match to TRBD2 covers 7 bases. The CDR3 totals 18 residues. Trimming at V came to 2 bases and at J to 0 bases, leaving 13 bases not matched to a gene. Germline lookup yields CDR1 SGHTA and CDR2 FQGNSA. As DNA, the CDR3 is TGTGCCAGCAGCTTATTTAATGGCGGGGGAGTCCCCTCCTACGAGCAGTACTTC. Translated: CASSLFNGGGVPSYEQYF.

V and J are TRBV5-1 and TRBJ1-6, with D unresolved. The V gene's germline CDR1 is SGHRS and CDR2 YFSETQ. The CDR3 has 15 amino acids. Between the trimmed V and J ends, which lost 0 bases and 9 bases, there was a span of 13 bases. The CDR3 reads CASSLAGDATSPLHF. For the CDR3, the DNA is TGCGCCAGCAGCTTGGCCGGTGACGCTACTTCACCCCTCCACTTT. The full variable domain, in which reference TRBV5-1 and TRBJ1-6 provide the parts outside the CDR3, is KAGVTQTPRYLIKTRGQQVTLSCSPISGHRSVSWYQQTPGQGLQFLFEYFSETQRNKGNFPGRFSGRQFSNSRSEMNVSTLELGDSALYLCASSLAGDATSPLHFGNGTRLTVT.

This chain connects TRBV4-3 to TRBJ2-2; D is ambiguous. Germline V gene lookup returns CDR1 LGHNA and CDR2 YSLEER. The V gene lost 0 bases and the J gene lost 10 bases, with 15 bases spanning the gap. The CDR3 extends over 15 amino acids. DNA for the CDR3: TGCGCCAGCAGCCAAGATTTAGTCTCGGTGGCGGAGCTGTTTTTT. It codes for CASSQDLVSVAELFF.

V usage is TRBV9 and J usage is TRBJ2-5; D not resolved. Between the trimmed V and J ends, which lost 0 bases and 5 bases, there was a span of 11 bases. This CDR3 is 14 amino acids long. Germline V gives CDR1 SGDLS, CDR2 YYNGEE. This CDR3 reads CASSVEPGRETQYF. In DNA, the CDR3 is TGTGCCAGCAGCGTAGAGCCAGGCCGGGAGACCCAGTACTTC.

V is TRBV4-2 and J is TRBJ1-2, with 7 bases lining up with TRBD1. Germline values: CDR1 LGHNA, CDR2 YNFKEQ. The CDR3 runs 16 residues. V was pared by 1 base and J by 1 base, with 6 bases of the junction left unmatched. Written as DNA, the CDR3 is TGTGCCAGCAGCCAAGGTCTAACAGGGGATAACTATGGCTACACCTTC. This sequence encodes CASSQGLTGDNYGYTF.

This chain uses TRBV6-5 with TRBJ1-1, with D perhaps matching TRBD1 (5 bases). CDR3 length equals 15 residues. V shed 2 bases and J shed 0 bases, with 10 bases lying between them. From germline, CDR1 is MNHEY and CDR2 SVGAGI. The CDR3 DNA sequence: TGTGCCAGCAGTTACGGGGCAGGCTTGAACACTGAAGCTTTCTTT. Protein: CASSYGAGLNTEAFF.

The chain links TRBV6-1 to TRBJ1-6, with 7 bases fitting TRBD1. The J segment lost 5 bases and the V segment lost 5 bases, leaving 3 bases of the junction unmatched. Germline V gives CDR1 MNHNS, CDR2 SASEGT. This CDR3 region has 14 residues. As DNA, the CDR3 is TGTGCCAGCAGTTATGGGACAGATAATTCACCCCTCCACTTT. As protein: CASSYGTDNSPLHF.

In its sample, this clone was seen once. CDR3 protein: CASSEATGATREQYF. CDR3 in DNA: TGTGCCAGCAGTGAAGCTACAGGGGCCACCCGCGAGCAGTACTTC. The J gene is TRBJ2-7, the V gene TRBV25-1; 7 nucleotides agree with TRBD1. Per germline, CDR1 MGHDK and CDR2 SYGVNS. The CDR3 length is 15 residues. Trimming at V came to 2 bases and at J to 6 bases, leaving 10 bases not matched to a gene.

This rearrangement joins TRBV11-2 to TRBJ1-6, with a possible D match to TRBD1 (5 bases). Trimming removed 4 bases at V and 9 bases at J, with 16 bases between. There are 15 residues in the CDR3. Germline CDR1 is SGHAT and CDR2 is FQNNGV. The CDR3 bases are TGTGCCAGCAGCTCCATCGGGGCCGAGAGTTCACCCCTCCACTTT. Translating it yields CASSSIGAESSPLHF.

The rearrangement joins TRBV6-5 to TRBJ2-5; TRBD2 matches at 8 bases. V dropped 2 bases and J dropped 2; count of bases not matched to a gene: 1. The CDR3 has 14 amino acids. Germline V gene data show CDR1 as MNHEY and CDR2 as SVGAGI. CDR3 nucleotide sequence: TGTGCCAGCAGTTACGGACTAGCACAAGAGACCCAGTACTTC. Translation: CASSYGLAQETQYF.

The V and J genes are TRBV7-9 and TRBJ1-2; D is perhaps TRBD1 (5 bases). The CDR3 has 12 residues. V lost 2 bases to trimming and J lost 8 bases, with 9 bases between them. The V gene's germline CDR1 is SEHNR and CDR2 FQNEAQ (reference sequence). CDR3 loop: CASSLQGGGYTF. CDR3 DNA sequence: TGTGCCAGCAGCTTACAGGGAGGCGGCTACACCTTC.

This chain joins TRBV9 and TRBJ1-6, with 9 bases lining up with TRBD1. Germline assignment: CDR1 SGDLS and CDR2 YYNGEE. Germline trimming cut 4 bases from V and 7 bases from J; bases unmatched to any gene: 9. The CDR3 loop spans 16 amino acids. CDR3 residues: CASSRDPTGGNSPLHF. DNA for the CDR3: TGTGCCAGCAGCCGGGACCCGACAGGGGGAAATTCACCCCTCCACTTT.

CDR3 coding DNA: TGTGCCAGCAGTCTGGACAGGGGCACAGATACGCAGTATTTT. Protein sequence: CASSLDRGTDTQYF. This rearrangement joins TRBV27 to TRBJ2-3; TRBD1 agrees at 8 bases. In germline, CDR1 is MNHEY, CDR2 SMNVEV (reference sequence). The CDR3 spans 14 residues. V was clipped by 5 bases and J by 1 base; unmatched bases: 2.

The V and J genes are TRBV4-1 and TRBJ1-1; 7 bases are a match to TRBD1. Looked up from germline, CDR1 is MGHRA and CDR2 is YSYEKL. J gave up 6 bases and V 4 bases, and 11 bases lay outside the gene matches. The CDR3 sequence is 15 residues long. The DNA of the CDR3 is TGCGCCAGCAGCCTGGACGAGATAACAGGGGCTGAAGCTTTCTTT. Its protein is CASSLDEITGAEAFF.

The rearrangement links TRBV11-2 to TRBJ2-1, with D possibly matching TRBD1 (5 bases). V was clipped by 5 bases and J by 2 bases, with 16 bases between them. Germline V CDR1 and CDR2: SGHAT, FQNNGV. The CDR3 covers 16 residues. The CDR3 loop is CASSIPQGLAYNEQFF. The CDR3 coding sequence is TGTGCCAGCAGCATCCCCCAGGGATTGGCCTACAATGAGCAGTTCTTC.